This T cell receptor beta chain was recovered during a study of shared clonotypes between healthy human individuals. In the case of this clone: Its antigen is still unknown.

V was trimmed by 6 bases and J by 0 bases, leaving 16 bases between them. This CDR3 is built from 16 residues. Germline CDR1 SNHLY, CDR2 FYNNEI. The data were produced by immunoSEQ multiplex PCR, yet TCRdb's version contains in-frame clones alone and is incomplete. The profile shows roughly 2.5 million clones, 85% to 95% of them singletons. Points from the study as a whole: All-four-donor shared clonotypes had higher generation probabilities than non-shared clonotypes did.

V and J are TRBV2 and TRBJ2-3; tentatively, D is TRBD1 (6 bases). This TCR was recovered from a young man in good health. Sequencing used naive CD4+ T cells sorted from blood. As to subset: CD45RA+ positively selected. The CDR3 protein is CASRGTGRGSTDTQYF. The CDR3 DNA is TGTGCCAGCAGAGGAACAGGGAGAGGGAGCACAGATACGCAGTATTTT. The full variable domain, rest sourced from reference TRBV2 and TRBJ2-3, is EPEVTQTPSHQVTQMGQEVILRCVPISNHLYFYWYRQILGQKVEFLVSFYNNEISEKSEIFDDQFSVERPDGSNFTLKIRSTKLEDSAMYFCASRGTGRGSTDTQYFGPGTRLTVL.